This passage covers 13 T cell receptor beta chains from one sample sequenced in a study of regulatory T cells in long-lasting Graves disease. Time point described: persistent/refractory GD, antithyroid drugs over 5 years with positive TRAb. PBMC RNA was the source of the TCR library. The authors built TCR beta libraries using iRepertoire HTBI primers and Arm-PCR of CDR3 regions. Each CDR3 protein is one row after TCRdb ran MiXCR on the multiplex PCR reads. The repertoire holds a few hundred thousand distinct CDR3 sequences, with 20% to 25% as singletons. Sequenced here: peripheral blood mononuclear cells (PBMCs), sampled when the disease was refractory, from a patient treated with antithyroid drugs. The receptors were gathered from a female donor with Graves disease.

As for this clonotype: Given a much more abundant clone one base away, this may be a read error. The CDR3 nucleotides read TGTGCCAGCAGCCTGCGACAGGCGGAAAGAGCTTTCTTT. It encodes CASSLRQAERAFF. The genes are TRBV11-3 and TRBJ1-1, with D possibly matching TRBD1 (6 bases). This CDR3 contains 13 residues. Trimming took off 5 bases at V and 10 bases at J, with 17 bases between the two ends. Germline V gene data show CDR1 as SGHNT and CDR2 as YENEEA.

The chain joins TRBV28 to TRBJ2-3; D gene uncertain. V dropped 4 bases and J dropped 5 bases, with 10 bases sitting between them. The CDR3 is 13 residues long. CDR1 and CDR2 from the germline V gene are MDHEN and SYDVKM. The CDR3 spells CASSWDHGDTQYF. The CDR3 DNA sequence: TGTGCCAGCAGTTGGGATCATGGAGATACGCAGTATTTT.

In its sample, this clonotype was seen many times. V usage is TRBV2 and J usage is TRBJ1-6; the match to TRBD1 covers 7 bases. J lost 7 bases, V lost 4 bases, and 4 bases had no gene match. The CDR3 consists of 14 residues. The germline V gene has CDR1 SNHLY and CDR2 FYNNEI. In nucleotides, the CDR3 is TGTGCCAGCAGTGTGGACAGGTCAAATTCACCCCTCCACTTT. This codes for CASSVDRSNSPLHF.

This clonotype was recorded a few times. The chain combines TRBV2 with TRBJ2-5; TRBD1 is a possible D gene (6 bases). CDR3 size: 14 residues. Per the germline V gene, CDR1 is SNHLY and CDR2 is FYNNEI. The V end lost 4 bases, the J end lost 5 bases, and 14 bases lay between the germline ends. DNA of the CDR3: TGTGCCAGCAGTGCCGACTACGGACAGGAGACCCAGTACTTC. It yields the protein CASSADYGQETQYF.

The J gene is TRBJ1-5, the V gene TRBV19; D gene uncertain. The CDR3 spans 13 residues. Germline loops: CDR1 LNHDA, CDR2 SQIVND (reference sequence). Trimming shortened V by 1 base and J by 7 bases, and 8 bases separated the two germline ends. As DNA, the CDR3 is TGTGCCAGTAGTATAGGAGGGAGCCAGCCCCAGCATTTT. Protein sequence: CASSIGGSQPQHF. The full variable domain, rest sourced from reference TRBV19 and TRBJ1-5, is DGGITQSPKYLFRKEGQNVTLSCEQNLNHDAMYWYRQDPGQGLRLIYYSQIVNDFQKGDIAEGYSVSREKKESFPLTVTSAQKNPTAFYLCASSIGGSQPQHFGDGTRLSIL.

Of note for this clonotype: This sequence may be a read error, since a much larger clone differs from it by one base. A read error is likely, as this CDR3 ends without the conserved phenylalanine or tryptophan. The chain is built from TRBV6-2 or TRBV6-3 and TRBJ2-5; TRBD1 is a possible D gene (5 bases). The CDR3 is made up of 13 amino acids. V shed 7 bases and J shed 2 bases, with 11 bases lying between them. Germline V gives CDR1 MNHEY, CDR2 SVGEGT. The CDR3 DNA reads as TGTGCCAGCACCAGGGCAGGTCAAGAGACCCAGTACTCC. Translated, it gives CASTRAGQETQYS.

This chain uses TRBV6-9 with TRBJ2-3, with 12 bases lining up with TRBD2. Trimming removed 4 bases from V and 5 bases from J; junction bases left unmatched: 7. CDR1 and CDR2 from the germline V gene are MNHGY and SVAAGI. This CDR3 contains 16 residues. The CDR3 region has the DNA TGTGCCAGCAGTTCCAAGACTAGCGGGAGAGGAGATACGCAGTATTTT. Its translation: CASSSKTSGRGDTQYF.

This clonotype was detected ten times or more. The V call is TRBV6-9, the J call TRBJ2-7, with no clear D. CDR1 and CDR2 (germline): MNHGY, SVAAGI. V dropped 4 bases and J dropped 3 bases, with 13 bases sitting between them. The CDR3 totals 14 residues. In DNA form, the CDR3 reads TGTGCCAGCAGTTTTCCGGGTCGCAGCTACGAGCAGTACTTC. This translates into CASSFPGRSYEQYF.

This clonotype has more than one count but fewer than ten. V and J are TRBV6-9 and TRBJ2-5, with 8 positions matching TRBD2. The CDR3 contains 17 residues. Germline CDR1 is MNHGY and CDR2 is SVAAGI. The V gene end was trimmed by 3 bases and the J gene end by 2 bases; junction bases not matched to a gene: 11. Written as DNA, the CDR3 is TGTGCCAGCAGTTACCCGGAGCGGGGGCCGTCACAAGAGACCCAGTACTTC. It translates to CASSYPERGPSQETQYF.

Concerning this clonotype itself: The junction departs from the called germline gene at one end, perhaps through a read error. The chain recombines TRBV7-2 with TRBJ2-5; no firm D call. The CDR3 is made up of 14 amino acids. The V gene's germline CDR1 is SGHTA and CDR2 FQGNSA. The CDR3 nucleotides are TGTGCCAGCAGCTTAGGGGGATGGCAAGAGACCCGGTACTTC. As protein: CASSLGGWQETRYF.

This clonotype has a count of ten or more. The genes are TRBV6-1 and TRBJ1-1; D is uncertain. The CDR3 has 12 residues. Germline values: CDR1 MNHNS, CDR2 SASEGT. Trimming shortened V by 6 bases and J by 0 bases, and 5 bases separated the two germline ends. This chain's CDR3 is CASSALNTEAFF. CDR3 sequence (DNA): TGTGCCAGCAGCGCCCTGAACACTGAAGCTTTCTTT.

Of note for this clonotype: A much larger clone lies one base from this, so it may be a read error. The chain uses TRBV6-2 or TRBV6-3 and TRBJ1-2; 7 bases are a match to TRBD1. Germline V CDR1 and CDR2: MNHEY, SVGEGT. The CDR3 consists of 15 residues. CDR3 region: CVSSPGRGGLYGYTF. CDR3 DNA: TGTGTCAGCAGCCCTGGTAGAGGGGGCTTATATGGCTACACCTTC.

This chain uses TRBV4-3 with TRBJ2-7, with 7 bases fitting TRBD1. The CDR3 contains 16 residues. After removal of 0 bases from V and 3 bases from J, the junction contained 8 bases not matched to a gene. Per germline, CDR1 LGHNA and CDR2 YSLEER. The CDR3 sequence: CASSQDGAGTDYEQYF. CDR3 nucleotides: TGCGCCAGCAGCCAAGATGGGGCCGGGACAGACTACGAGCAGTACTTC.